The 6 T cell receptor beta chains below come from one sample, sequenced in a study of blood T cell repertoires in COVID-19. Using immunoSEQ multiplex PCR, the repertoire was profiled, and TCRdb retains in-frame clones only, with some absent. The sample contains about 74,000 clones, around nine tenths of which appear only once. What was sequenced was peripheral blood. The receptors originated from a woman aged 80 or over with active or convalescent COVID-19.

The chain recombines TRBV15 with TRBJ2-7; 10 bases fit TRBD1. The CDR3 is 15 residues long. V dropped 3 bases and J dropped 0; count of bases not matched to a gene: 2. Per germline, CDR1 LNHNV and CDR2 YYDKDF (reference sequence). The CDR3 reads CATSRDRGSSYEQYF. CDR3 DNA sequence: TGTGCCACCAGCAGGGACAGGGGGAGCTCCTACGAGCAGTACTTC.

The chain links TRBV23-1 to TRBJ2-2, with a weak D call TRBD1 (6 bases). TRBV23-1 is treated as an ORF (open reading frame) with a function not yet certain. The CDR3 is 16 residues long. The germline V and J ends were trimmed by 3 bases and 4 bases, with 15 bases remaining between them. CDR3 amino acids: CASSHGTPCGTGELFF. In nucleotides, the CDR3 is TGCGCCAGCAGTCACGGGACACCTTGCGGCACCGGGGAGCTGTTTTTT.

V usage is TRBV5-4 and J usage is TRBJ2-5, with D perhaps TRBD1 (5 bases). The V end was cut by 1 base, the J end by 3 bases, with 10 bases between. The CDR3 length is 14 residues. Germline assignment: CDR1 SGHNT and CDR2 YYREEE (reference sequence). CDR3 nucleotide sequence: TGTGCCAGCAGCTTGCAGGGAATTGAAGAGACCCAGTACTTC. Translating gives CASSLQGIEETQYF.

The genes are TRBV19 and TRBJ1-4; D perhaps matches TRBD1 (6 bases). The CDR3 contains 14 residues. Between the trimmed V and J ends, which lost 4 bases and 8 bases, there was a span of 14 bases. Germline CDR1 reads LNHDA; CDR2 reads SQIVND (reference sequence). Here the CDR3 reads CASSNLRDTEKLFF. The CDR3 DNA follows: TGTGCCAGTAGTAACCTCCGGGACACGGAAAAACTGTTTTTT.

This sequence joins TRBV27 and TRBJ2-1, with 10 bases that match TRBD2. Germline V lookup: CDR1 MNHEY, CDR2 SMNVEV (reference sequence). V shed 5 bases and J 6 bases; nucleotides not matched to a gene: 7. The CDR3 is made up of 15 amino acids. CDR3 in amino acids: CASSLGLAAPNEQFF. In nucleotides, the CDR3 is TGTGCCAGCAGTCTCGGACTAGCGGCACCCAATGAGCAGTTCTTC.

CDR3 in amino acids: CASSQEGPGHFGYEQYF. Written as DNA, the CDR3 is TGCGCCAGCAGCCAAGAAGGGCCGGGACACTTTGGGTACGAGCAGTACTTC. The gene calls are TRBV4-1 and TRBJ2-7; TRBD1 might be the D (6 bases). V lost 0 bases and J 4 bases, leaving 19 bases between the germline ends. Germline CDR1 and CDR2: MGHRA and YSYEKL. The CDR3 extends over 17 amino acids.